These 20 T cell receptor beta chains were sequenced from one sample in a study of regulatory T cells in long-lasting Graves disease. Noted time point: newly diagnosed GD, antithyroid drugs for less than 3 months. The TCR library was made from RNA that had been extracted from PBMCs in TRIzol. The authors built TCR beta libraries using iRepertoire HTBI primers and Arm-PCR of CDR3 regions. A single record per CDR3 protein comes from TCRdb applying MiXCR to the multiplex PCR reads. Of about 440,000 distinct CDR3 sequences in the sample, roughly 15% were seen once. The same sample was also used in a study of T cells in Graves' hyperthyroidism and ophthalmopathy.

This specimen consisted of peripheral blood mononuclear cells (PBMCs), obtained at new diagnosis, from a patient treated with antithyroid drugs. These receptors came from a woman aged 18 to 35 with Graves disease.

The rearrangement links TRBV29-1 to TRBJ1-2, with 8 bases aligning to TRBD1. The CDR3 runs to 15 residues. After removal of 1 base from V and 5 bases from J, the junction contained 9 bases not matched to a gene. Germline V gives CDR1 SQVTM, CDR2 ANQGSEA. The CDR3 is CSVEGLQGGDYGYTF. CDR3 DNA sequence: TGCAGCGTTGAAGGGTTACAGGGGGGCGATTATGGCTACACCTTC.

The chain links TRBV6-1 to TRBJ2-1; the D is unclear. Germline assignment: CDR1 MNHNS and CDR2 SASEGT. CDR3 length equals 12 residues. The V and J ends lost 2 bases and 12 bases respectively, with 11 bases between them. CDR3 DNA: TGTGCCAGCAGTGAACTCACCGGGTCGCAGTTCTTC. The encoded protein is CASSELTGSQFF.

CDR3 DNA: TGTGCCAGCAGGGGGTTCCGGCGGCAGGGGGTAGGCTACACCTTC. Protein product: CASRGFRRQGVGYTF. The chain recombines TRBV28 with TRBJ1-2, with TRBD1 matching 7 bases. Unmatched junction bases numbered 15, after V lost 6 bases and J lost 8 bases. Germline loops: CDR1 MDHEN, CDR2 SYDVKM. The CDR3 is 15 amino acids.

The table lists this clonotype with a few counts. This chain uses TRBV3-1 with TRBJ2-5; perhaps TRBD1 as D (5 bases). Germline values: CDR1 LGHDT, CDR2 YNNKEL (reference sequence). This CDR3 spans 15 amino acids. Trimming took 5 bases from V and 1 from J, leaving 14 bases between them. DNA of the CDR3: TGTGCCAGCAGCAGGCCGGACACCCGCCAAGAGACCCAGTACTTC. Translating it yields CASSRPDTRQETQYF.

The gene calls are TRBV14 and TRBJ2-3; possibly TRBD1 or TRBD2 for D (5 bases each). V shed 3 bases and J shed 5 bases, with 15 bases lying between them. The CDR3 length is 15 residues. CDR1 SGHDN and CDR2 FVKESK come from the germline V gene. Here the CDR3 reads CASSHRGDFLDTQYF. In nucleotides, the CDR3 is TGTGCCAGCAGCCACCGGGGCGACTTCTTAGATACGCAGTATTTT.

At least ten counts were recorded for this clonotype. The CDR3 DNA reads as TGTGCCAGCAGTTTACTATCGGCGCAAGAGACCCAGTACTTC. Protein: CASSLLSAQETQYF. The chain carries TRBV27 and TRBJ2-5; the D is unclear. Looked up from germline, CDR1 is MNHEY and CDR2 is SMNVEV (reference sequence). The ends were cut back, 2 bases at V and 2 bases at J, with 9 bases in the middle. The CDR3 spans 14 residues.

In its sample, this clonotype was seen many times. The CDR3 spells CASSRTGLPYEQYF. The CDR3 DNA sequence: TGTGCCAGCAGCCGAACAGGGTTACCCTACGAGCAGTACTTC. V usage is TRBV3-1 and J usage is TRBJ2-7; a possible D gene is TRBD1 (6 bases). Trimming took off 4 bases at V and 2 bases at J, with 12 bases between the two ends. The CDR3 runs to 14 residues. CDR1 is LGHDT and CDR2 is YNNKEL in the germline V gene (reference sequence).

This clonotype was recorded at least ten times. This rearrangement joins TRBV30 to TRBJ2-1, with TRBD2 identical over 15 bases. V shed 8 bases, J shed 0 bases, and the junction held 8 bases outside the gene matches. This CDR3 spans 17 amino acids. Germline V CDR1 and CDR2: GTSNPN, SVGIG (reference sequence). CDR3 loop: CARTGTSGRSSYNEQFF. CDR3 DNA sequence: TGTGCCAGAACCGGGACTAGCGGGAGGAGCTCCTACAATGAGCAGTTCTTC.

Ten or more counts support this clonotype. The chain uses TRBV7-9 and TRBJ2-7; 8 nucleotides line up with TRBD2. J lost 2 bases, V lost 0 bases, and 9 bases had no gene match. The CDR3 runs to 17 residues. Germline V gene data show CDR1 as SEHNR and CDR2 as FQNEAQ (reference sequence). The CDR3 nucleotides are TGTGCCAGCAGCTTAGCCGCTACGGGAGGGGATCCCTACGAGCAGTACTTC. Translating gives CASSLAATGGDPYEQYF. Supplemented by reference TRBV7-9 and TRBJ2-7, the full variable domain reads DTGVSQNPRHKITKRGQNVTFRCDPISEHNRLYWYRQTLGQGPEFLTYFQNEAQLEKSRLLSDRFSAERPKGSFSTLEIQRTEQGDSAMYLCASSLAATGGDPYEQYFGPGTRLTVT.

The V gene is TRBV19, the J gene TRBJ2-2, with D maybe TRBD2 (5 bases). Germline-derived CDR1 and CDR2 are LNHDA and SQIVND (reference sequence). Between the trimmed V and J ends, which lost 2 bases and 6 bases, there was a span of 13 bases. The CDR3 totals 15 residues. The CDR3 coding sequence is TGTGCCAGTAGTATATTGGACTCCCCCTCCGGGGAGCTGTTTTTT. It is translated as CASSILDSPSGELFF.

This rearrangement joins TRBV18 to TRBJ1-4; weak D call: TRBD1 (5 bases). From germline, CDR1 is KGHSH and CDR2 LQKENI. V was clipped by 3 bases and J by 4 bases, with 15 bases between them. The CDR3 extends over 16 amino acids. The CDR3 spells CASSPPDSRFNEKLFF. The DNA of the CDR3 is TGTGCCAGCTCACCCCCAGACAGTAGATTTAATGAAAAACTGTTTTTT.

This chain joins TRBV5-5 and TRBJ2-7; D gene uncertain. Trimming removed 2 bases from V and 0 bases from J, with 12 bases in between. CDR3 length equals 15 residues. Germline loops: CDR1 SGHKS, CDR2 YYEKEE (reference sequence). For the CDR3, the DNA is TGTGCCAGCAGCTTTTCACCGGATTGCTCCTACGAGCAGTACTTC. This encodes CASSFSPDCSYEQYF.

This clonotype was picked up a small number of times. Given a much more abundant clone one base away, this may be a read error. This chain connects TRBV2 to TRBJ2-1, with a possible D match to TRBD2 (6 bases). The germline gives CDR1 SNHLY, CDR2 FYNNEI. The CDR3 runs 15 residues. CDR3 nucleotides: TGTGCCAGCAGTAGAAGCGGAGGGATCTACAATGAGCAGCTCTTC. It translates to CASSRSGGIYNEQLF. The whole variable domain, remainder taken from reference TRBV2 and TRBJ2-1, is EPEVTQTPSHQVTQMGQEVILRCVPISNHLYFYWYRQILGQKVEFLVSFYNNEISEKSEIFDDQFSVERPDGSNFTLKIRSTKLEDSAMYFCASSRSGGIYNEQLFGPGTRLTVL.

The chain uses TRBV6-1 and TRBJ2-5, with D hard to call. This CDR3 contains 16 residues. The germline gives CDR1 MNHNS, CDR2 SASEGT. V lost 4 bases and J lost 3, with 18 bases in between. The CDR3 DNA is TGTGCCAGCAGTGGCCTAGTCGAGAGGTCAAAAGAGACCCAGTACTTC. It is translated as CASSGLVERSKETQYF.

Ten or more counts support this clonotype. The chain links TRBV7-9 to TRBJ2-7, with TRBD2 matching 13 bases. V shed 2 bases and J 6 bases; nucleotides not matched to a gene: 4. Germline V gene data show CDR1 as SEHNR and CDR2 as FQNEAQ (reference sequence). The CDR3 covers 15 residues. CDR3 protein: CASSLTSGRALEQYF. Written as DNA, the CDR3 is TGTGCCAGCAGCTTAACTAGCGGGAGGGCCCTCGAGCAGTACTTC.

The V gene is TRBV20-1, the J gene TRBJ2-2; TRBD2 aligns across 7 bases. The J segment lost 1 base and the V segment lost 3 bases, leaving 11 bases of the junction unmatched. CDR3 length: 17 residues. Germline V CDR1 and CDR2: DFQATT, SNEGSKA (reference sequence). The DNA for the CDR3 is TGCAGTGCTAGTGGGGCAACCACTAGCGAGAACACCGGGGAGCTGTTTTTT. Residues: CSASGATTSENTGELFF.

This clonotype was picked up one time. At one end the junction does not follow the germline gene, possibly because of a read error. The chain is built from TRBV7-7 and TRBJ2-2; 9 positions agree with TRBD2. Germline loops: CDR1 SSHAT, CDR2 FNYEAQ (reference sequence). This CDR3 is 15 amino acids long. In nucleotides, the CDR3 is TGTGCTAGCAGCGGGATTAGCGGGAGTACCGGGGAGCTGTTTTTT. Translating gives CASSGISGSTGELFF.

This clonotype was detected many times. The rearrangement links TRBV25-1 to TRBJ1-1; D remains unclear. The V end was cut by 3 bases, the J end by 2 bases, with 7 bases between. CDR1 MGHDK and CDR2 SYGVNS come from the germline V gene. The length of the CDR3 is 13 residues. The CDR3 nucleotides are TGTGCCAGCAGTGAGTTTAAAAACACTGAAGCTTTCTTT. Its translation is CASSEFKNTEAFF.

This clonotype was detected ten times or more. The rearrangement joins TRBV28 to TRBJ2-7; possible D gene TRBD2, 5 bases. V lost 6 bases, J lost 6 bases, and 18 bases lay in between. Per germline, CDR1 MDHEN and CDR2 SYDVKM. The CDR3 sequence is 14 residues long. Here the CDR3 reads CASRRSGPLGEQYF. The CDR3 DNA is TGTGCCAGCAGACGCAGCGGCCCCCTAGGCGAGCAGTACTTC. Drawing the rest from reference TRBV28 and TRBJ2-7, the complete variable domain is DVKVTQSSRYLVKRTGEKVFLECVQDMDHENMFWYRQDPGLGLRLIYFSYDVKMKEKGDIPEGYSVSREKKERFSLILESASTNQTSMYLCASRRSGPLGEQYFGPGTRLTVT.

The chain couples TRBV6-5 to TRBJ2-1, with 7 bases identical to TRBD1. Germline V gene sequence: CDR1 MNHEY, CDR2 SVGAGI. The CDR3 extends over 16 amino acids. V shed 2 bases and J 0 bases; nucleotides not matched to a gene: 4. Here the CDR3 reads CASSYSGQVSYNEQFF. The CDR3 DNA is TGTGCCAGCAGTTACAGTGGACAGGTCTCCTACAATGAGCAGTTCTTC.